Listed below are T cell receptor beta chains from one sample, sequenced in a study of T cell responses to AZD1222 COVID-19 vaccine. Here immunoSEQ multiplex PCR was the method, and the copy in TCRdb shows in-frame clones only, minus some. The data show more than 95,000 clones, around 88% seen once. The input for sequencing was peripheral blood, taken on day 0 of AZD1222 vaccination. Source of these receptors: an adult in good health. Each CDR3 is given with its conserved first and last residue. Fields, in order: J gene, D gene, V gene, CDR3 protein. D genes are given only for firm matches.

J gene: TRBJ1-1
D gene: NA
V gene: TRBV7-6
CDR3 protein: CASSPWRGGSTEAFF

J gene: TRBJ1-1
D gene: TRBD1
V gene: TRBV6-5
CDR3 protein: CASADRGRSPSEAFF

J gene: TRBJ2-7
D gene: NA
V gene: TRBV7-2
CDR3 protein: CASSGWQGREQYF

J gene: TRBJ2-7
D gene: TRBD1
V gene: TRBV4-3
CDR3 protein: CASSQAGPGTGDRYF

J gene: TRBJ1-5
D gene: NA
V gene: TRBV28
CDR3 protein: CASSLLVGINQPQHF

J gene: TRBJ2-7
D gene: TRBD2
V gene: TRBV5-4
CDR3 protein: CASSLPGGSRYEQYF

J gene: TRBJ1-6
D gene: NA
V gene: TRBV9
CDR3 protein: CASSGRRADSPLHF

J gene: TRBJ2-3
D gene: NA
V gene: TRBV10-3
CDR3 protein: CAISELRSSTDTQYF

J gene: TRBJ2-1
D gene: TRBD2
V gene: TRBV3-1/TRBV3-2
CDR3 protein: CASSPTSGSFHEQFF

J gene: TRBJ1-1
D gene: NA
V gene: TRBV7-8
CDR3 protein: CASSLRGLGEAFF

J gene: TRBJ1-3
D gene: NA
V gene: TRBV30
CDR3 protein: CAWRFSGTAGNTIYF

J gene: TRBJ1-2
D gene: NA
V gene: TRBV7-2
CDR3 protein: CASSLSSGLSYGYTF

J gene: TRBJ2-3
D gene: TRBD1
V gene: TRBV10-3
CDR3 protein: CAISELGQGTTDTQYF

J gene: TRBJ1-4
D gene: NA
V gene: TRBV6-5
CDR3 protein: CASSYIQGATNEKLFF